One sample yielded the 15 T cell receptor beta chains listed below, sequenced in a study of cytomegalovirus exposure and HLA in healthy donors. Profiled with immunoSEQ multiplex PCR; TCRdb holds only in-frame clones, not every one. The data hold 190,000 or so clones, with roughly 80% observed a single time. Specimen: PBMCs. These receptor sequences come from a woman under 30 in good health and CMV-seropositive.

This clone appeared once. The V gene is TRBV9, the J gene TRBJ2-7; D is possibly TRBD2 (5 bases). The V end was cut by 0 bases, the J end by 5 bases, with 12 bases between. This CDR3 has 14 amino acids. CDR1 SGDLS and CDR2 YYNGEE come from the germline V gene. Here the CDR3 DNA reads TGTGCCAGCAGCGTAGGGGCTAGCCCCCACGAGCAGTACTTC. This encodes CASSVGASPHEQYF.

This clone was counted only a few times. The chain employs TRBV10-1 and TRBJ1-5, with D perhaps TRBD1 (6 bases). The germline V gene has CDR1 WNHNN and CDR2 SYGVQD (reference sequence). Trimming pared 8 bases from V and 2 bases from J, leaving 10 bases between. The CDR3 consists of 13 residues. The CDR3 region is CASSRQGNQPQHF. CDR3 in DNA: TGCGCCAGCTCCCGACAGGGCAATCAGCCCCAGCATTTT.

The CDR3 bases are TGTGCCAGCTCACCACCGACAGGGAACTTTGAAGCTTTCTTT. Protein product: CASSPPTGNFEAFF. The J gene is TRBJ1-1, the V gene TRBV18; TRBD1 matches 7 bases. The J segment lost 7 bases and the V segment lost 0 bases, leaving 5 bases of the junction unmatched. Germline loops: CDR1 KGHSH, CDR2 LQKENI. The length of the CDR3 is 14 residues.

Only a few counts were recorded for this clone. The chain links TRBV6-5 to TRBJ1-2; possibly TRBD1 for D (5 bases). Trimming cost V 6 bases and J 8 bases, with 16 bases left between them. This CDR3 contains 13 residues. Germline-derived CDR1 and CDR2 are MNHEY and SVGAGI. CDR3 sequence: CASRSTAASGYTF. In DNA form, the CDR3 reads TGTGCCAGCAGATCGACAGCCGCAAGCGGCTACACCTTC.

V is TRBV4-1 and J is TRBJ1-2, with 9 nucleotides matching TRBD1. J was trimmed by 8 bases and V by 0 bases; bases with no gene match: 10. The CDR3 covers 16 residues. Germline loops: CDR1 MGHRA, CDR2 YSYEKL. CDR3 residues: CASSQDRDRERGGYTF. The CDR3 nucleotides are TGCGCCAGCAGCCAAGATCGGGACAGGGAAAGGGGGGGCTACACCTTC.

This sequence joins TRBV5-1 and TRBJ2-7; possibly TRBD1 for D (6 bases). Germline lookup yields CDR1 SGHRS and CDR2 YFSETQ. The CDR3 extends over 14 amino acids. V gave up 5 bases and J gave up 3 bases, with 15 bases separating them. DNA for the CDR3: TGCGCCAGCAGATCCAGGGACACAAACTACGAGCAGTACTTC. Amino acid sequence: CASRSRDTNYEQYF.

This sequence joins TRBV7-8 and TRBJ1-4; no clear D. The CDR3 has 16 residues. CDR1 and CDR2 from the germline V gene are SGHVS and FQNEAQ. Deletions cut 1 base from V and 11 bases from J, with 20 bases between. The CDR3 sequence: CASSLEFSGYGGKLFF. DNA of the CDR3: TGTGCCAGCAGCTTAGAATTTTCCGGTTATGGCGGCAAACTGTTTTTT.

V is TRBV9 and J is TRBJ1-1; TRBD1 matches at 7 bases. V shed 4 bases, J shed 6 bases, and the junction held 9 bases outside the gene matches. Germline V gene data show CDR1 as SGDLS and CDR2 as YYNGEE. CDR3 length: 14 residues. In DNA, the CDR3 is TGTGCCAGCAGCTCCCCCCAGGGGGGCGCTGAAGCTTTCTTT. Its protein is CASSSPQGGAEAFF. The full variable domain, in which reference TRBV9 and TRBJ1-1 provide the parts outside the CDR3, is DSGVTQTPKHLITATGQRVTLRCSPRSGDLSVYWYQQSLDQGLQFLIQYYNGEERAKGNILERFSAQQFPDLHSELNLSSLELGDSALYFCASSSPQGGAEAFFGQGTRLTVV.

On this clone itself: One junction end does not reproduce the germline sequence, and a read error may be involved. V gene TRBV6-1 combines with J gene TRBJ2-5, with 10 nucleotides matching TRBD2. Looked up from germline, CDR1 is MNHNS and CDR2 is SASEGT. The CDR3 has 16 amino acids. Here the CDR3 DNA reads TGTGCCAGCAGGGAAGAACCCGGGACTAGCGTGGAGACCCAGTACTTC. Residues: CASREEPGTSVETQYF.

This clone has a handful of counts. The chain joins TRBV7-9 to TRBJ1-6; 7 bases align to TRBD1. This CDR3 has 17 residues. The trim removed 4 bases at V and 10 bases at J, leaving 16 bases unmatched. The germline gives CDR1 SEHNR, CDR2 FQNEAQ (reference sequence). The CDR3 here is CASSSHDRQGIASPLHF. DNA for the CDR3: TGTGCCAGCAGCTCCCACGATCGACAGGGTATAGCCTCACCCCTCCACTTT.

The gene calls are TRBV10-3 and TRBJ1-1, with TRBD1 as a possible D gene (5 bases). Germline loops: CDR1 ENHRY, CDR2 SYGVKD. The CDR3 spans 13 residues. V lost 6 bases and J 1 base, leaving 9 bases between the germline ends. CDR3 in amino acids: CAIRAQGNTEAFF. For the CDR3, the DNA is TGTGCCATCAGGGCCCAGGGGAACACTGAAGCTTTCTTT.

The J gene is TRBJ1-2, the V gene TRBV20-1; a possible D gene is TRBD1 (5 bases). Germline V gives CDR1 DFQATT, CDR2 SNEGSKA (reference sequence). Trimming took off 8 bases at V and 7 bases at J, with 14 bases between the two ends. This CDR3 is 11 amino acids long. Here the CDR3 reads CSPGGKAGYTF. CDR3 bases: TGCAGTCCGGGGGGTAAGGCTGGCTACACCTTC.

The chain is built from TRBV10-2 and TRBJ1-6, with TRBD1 identical over 12 bases. The CDR3 has 17 residues. V was pared by 8 bases and J by 7 bases, with 12 bases of the junction left unmatched. Germline assignment: CDR1 WSHSY and CDR2 SAAADI. DNA of the CDR3: TGCGCCAGCGCGGGACAGGGGGCCACGGGAAGGAATTCACCCCTCCACTTT. It yields the protein CASAGQGATGRNSPLHF.

CDR3 DNA: TGTGCCAGCAGCCATGTAGGGGGGGCACCTGAAGCTTTCTTT. Its protein product is CASSHVGGAPEAFF. V and J are TRBV7-9 and TRBJ1-1; D is possibly TRBD1 (6 bases). The germline V gene has CDR1 SEHNR and CDR2 FQNEAQ (reference sequence). The V gene lost 5 bases and the J gene lost 6 bases, with 16 bases spanning the gap. CDR3 size: 14 residues.

The CDR3 here is CASSYPTALRRYF. In DNA form, the CDR3 reads TGTGCCAGCAGCTATCCGACAGCTTTACGTCGGTACTTC. The chain has TRBV7-3 and TRBJ2-7; TRBD1 is a possible D gene (5 bases). The CDR3 has 13 residues. V was clipped by 4 bases and J by 12 bases, with 19 bases between them. The germline gives CDR1 SGHTA, CDR2 FQGTGA.